The rows below give T cell receptor beta chains drawn from one sample of a study of T cells in Graves' hyperthyroidism and ophthalmopathy. TCRdb re-analysed the multiplex PCR reads in MiXCR, keeping a single row per CDR3 protein. The table has more than 500,000 distinct CDR3 sequences, about 15% seen once; the top ten hold approximately 32%. The sequencing sample was made of blood. The receptor source for this set is a woman in her 30s with Graves' ophthalmopathy. The CDR3 runs from the conserved cysteine through the conserved F or W. A D gene is named only where the DNA matches it firmly. Clone size is shown for a subset of rows, as once, few, many or a class of expanded clone.

J gene: TRBJ1-3; V gene: TRBV28; D gene: NA; clone size: many; CDR3 DNA: TGTGCCAGCAGTTACGGGACAGGAAACACCATATATTTT; CDR3 protein: CASSYGTGNTIYF
J gene: TRBJ2-5; V gene: TRBV20-1; D gene: TRBD1; clone size: few; CDR3 DNA: TGCAGTGCTAGAGATGACAGGGGCTCCGGGACCCAGTACTTC; CDR3 protein: CSARDDRGSGTQYF
J gene: TRBJ1-1; V gene: TRBV30; D gene: TRBD1; clone size: NA; CDR3 DNA: TGTGCCTGGGGGGGAGGGGGCAGGGACACTGAAGCTTTCTTT; CDR3 protein: CAWGGGGRDTEAFF
J gene: TRBJ2-2; V gene: TRBV11-2; D gene: TRBD1; clone size: many; CDR3 DNA: TGTGCCAGCAGGGGTATGACAGGGCGTTTCGGGGAGCTGTTTTTT; CDR3 protein: CASRGMTGRFGELFF
J gene: TRBJ2-1; V gene: TRBV11-2; D gene: NA; clone size: few; CDR3 DNA: TGTGCCAGCAGCCTGGACTCAACCCTAAAAAACAATGAGCAGTTCTTC; CDR3 protein: CASSLDSTLKNNEQFF
J gene: TRBJ2-2; V gene: TRBV6-2/TRBV6-3; D gene: TRBD2; clone size: few; CDR3 DNA: TGTGCCAGCAGTTGGGTTGCGGGACTAACTAACACCGGGGAGCTGTTTTTT; CDR3 protein: CASSWVAGLTNTGELFF
J gene: TRBJ2-5; V gene: TRBV28; D gene: TRBD2; clone size: many; CDR3 DNA: TGTGCCAGCAGTTTCTCCGGGACTAGTGATAGAGAGACCCAGTACTTC; CDR3 protein: CASSFSGTSDRETQYF
J gene: TRBJ2-7; V gene: TRBV20-1; D gene: TRBD2; clone size: few; CDR3 DNA: TGCAGTGCTAGAGGGGGACTAGCGGGGGCCTCTGAGCAGTACTTC; CDR3 protein: CSARGGLAGASEQYF
J gene: TRBJ2-3; V gene: TRBV6-1; D gene: NA; clone size: NA; CDR3 DNA: TGTGCCAGCAGCCCGCGGCGGAACCCCCCAGATACGCAGTATTTT; CDR3 protein: CASSPRRNPPDTQYF
J gene: TRBJ2-7; V gene: TRBV3-1; D gene: NA; clone size: many; CDR3 DNA: TGTGCCAGCAGCCGTGTCAGTCCCTACGAGCAGTACTTC; CDR3 protein: CASSRVSPYEQYF
J gene: TRBJ2-3; V gene: TRBV6-2/TRBV6-3; D gene: NA; clone size: NA; CDR3 DNA: TGTGCCTCGGGCGAGTTTAGCACAGATACGCAGTATTTT; CDR3 protein: CASGEFSTDTQYF
J gene: TRBJ2-7; V gene: TRBV4-3; D gene: NA; clone size: NA; CDR3 DNA: TGCGCCAGCAGCCCCGCTGGCGGGGGCCCCTACGAGCAGTACTTC; CDR3 protein: CASSPAGGGPYEQYF
J gene: TRBJ1-1; V gene: TRBV6-1; D gene: NA; clone size: many; CDR3 DNA: TGTGCCAGCAAACAGGAGGTGGACACTGAAGCTTTCTTT; CDR3 protein: CASKQEVDTEAFF
J gene: TRBJ2-7; V gene: TRBV19; D gene: NA; clone size: NA; CDR3 DNA: TGTGCCAGTAGTATTTCCGCTCCGGGCCACGGAGGGGAGCAGTACTTC; CDR3 protein: CASSISAPGHGGEQYF
J gene: TRBJ2-7; V gene: TRBV14; D gene: TRBD1; clone size: few; CDR3 DNA: TGTGCCAGCAGCCAAGAGTTCGGGACAGCGTACGAGCAGTACTTC; CDR3 protein: CASSQEFGTAYEQYF
J gene: TRBJ2-7; V gene: TRBV20-1; D gene: TRBD1; clone size: many; CDR3 DNA: TGCAGTGCTAGACTGGACAGGGGATACGAGCAGTACTTC; CDR3 protein: CSARLDRGYEQYF
J gene: TRBJ2-5; V gene: TRBV20-1; D gene: NA; clone size: few; CDR3 DNA: TGCAGTGCCAAGGGGGTTGGAGAGACCCAGTACTTC; CDR3 protein: CSAKGVGETQYF
J gene: TRBJ2-1; V gene: TRBV12-3/TRBV12-4; D gene: TRBD2; clone size: many; CDR3 DNA: TGTGCCAGCAGTTTACTCCAGACTAGCGGGAGAGGAAATGAGCAGTTCTTC; CDR3 protein: CASSLLQTSGRGNEQFF
J gene: TRBJ2-4; V gene: TRBV4-3; D gene: NA; clone size: few; CDR3 DNA: TGCGCCAGCAGCCAAGTCATCCAGGGCGGAAAAAACATTCAGTACTTC; CDR3 protein: CASSQVIQGGKNIQYF
J gene: TRBJ2-7; V gene: TRBV7-8; D gene: TRBD2; clone size: NA; CDR3 DNA: TGTGCCAGCAGCCATATCCCGGGACTAGCCTACGAGCAGTACTTC; CDR3 protein: CASSHIPGLAYEQYF
J gene: TRBJ1-1; V gene: TRBV27; D gene: NA; clone size: many; CDR3 DNA: TGTGCCAGCAGTTTAGTGGACCGAGCCACTGAAGCTTTCTTT; CDR3 protein: CASSLVDRATEAFF
J gene: TRBJ2-7; V gene: TRBV20-1; D gene: NA; clone size: NA; CDR3 DNA: TGCAGTGCTAGGCTCCAGGACTTGAATAACTACGAGCAGTACTTC; CDR3 protein: CSARLQDLNNYEQYF
J gene: TRBJ2-7; V gene: TRBV11-2; D gene: NA; clone size: few; CDR3 DNA: TGTGCCAGCAGCTTACTGGGTGGACCAACCAATGGGCAGTACTTC; CDR3 protein: CASSLLGGPTNGQYF
J gene: TRBJ2-5; V gene: TRBV10-3; D gene: NA; clone size: many; CDR3 DNA: TGTGCCATCAGTGAGTCGAGCGGTAAAGAGACCCAGTACTTC; CDR3 protein: CAISESSGKETQYF
J gene: TRBJ2-1; V gene: TRBV24-1; D gene: TRBD2; clone size: NA; CDR3 DNA: TGTGCCACCAGTGAGCCGGGACTAGCGGGAGCGGGGCACAATGAGCAGTTCTTC; CDR3 protein: CATSEPGLAGAGHNEQFF
J gene: TRBJ1-1; V gene: TRBV5-1; D gene: NA; clone size: few; CDR3 DNA: TGCGCCAGCAGGCCTACAGGGCACACTGAAGCTTTCTTT; CDR3 protein: CASRPTGHTEAFF
J gene: TRBJ2-7; V gene: TRBV30; D gene: NA; clone size: many; CDR3 DNA: TGTGCCTGGAGTCCTCTTTCCTACGAGCAGTACTTC; CDR3 protein: CAWSPLSYEQYF